The 10 T cell receptor beta chains listed next were all sequenced from one sample in a study of OX40 agonist ivuxolimab in advanced cancers. Using immunoSEQ multiplex PCR, the repertoire was profiled, and TCRdb retains in-frame clones only, with some absent. The sample yields about 86,000 clones, roughly nine tenths seen once. The sample in question was CD4+ or CD8+ T cells sorted from blood, obtained in a trial of the OX40 agonist ivuxolimab. These receptors were obtained from an adult with an advanced solid tumor such as melanoma, head and neck, liver or kidney cancer.

The chain carries TRBV5-1 and TRBJ1-6; D ambiguous. V shed 6 bases and J shed 4 bases, with 8 bases lying between them. CDR3 length: 13 amino acids. Germline loops: CDR1 SGHRS, CDR2 YFSETQ. In DNA, the CDR3 is TGCGCCAGCACATCAGCATATAATTCACCCCTCCACTTT. Translating it yields CASTSAYNSPLHF.

The chain joins TRBV5-1 to TRBJ2-2; possible D gene TRBD2, 6 bases. CDR1 is SGHRS and CDR2 is YFSETQ in the germline V gene. Trimming shortened V by 9 bases and J by 3 bases, and 15 bases separated the two germline ends. The CDR3 runs to 14 residues. The CDR3 protein is CATSSWGDTGELFF. The CDR3 DNA follows: TGCGCCACCAGTAGTTGGGGGGACACCGGGGAGCTGTTTTTT.

The chain has TRBV6-1 and TRBJ2-7; 10 positions match TRBD1. Germline V CDR1 and CDR2: MNHNS, SASEGT. With V trimmed by 6 bases and J by 2 bases, 7 bases remained unmatched. This CDR3 is built from 15 residues. The CDR3 DNA is TGTGCCAGCAGGGGGGACAGGGGCCCAACCTACGAGCAGTACTTC. Translation: CASRGDRGPTYEQYF.

The chain has TRBV6-5 and TRBJ1-2; possibly TRBD1 for D (5 bases). Germline CDR1 reads MNHEY; CDR2 reads SVGAGI. The CDR3 is 15 amino acids. The germline V and J ends were trimmed by 9 bases and 7 bases, with 24 bases remaining between them. The CDR3 nucleotides read TGTGCCAGTGGCGGGGCAGGTCGTGTAAACCGTGGCTACACCTTC. This sequence encodes CASGGAGRVNRGYTF.

This clone appeared a single time. This CDR3 is CASNLGGGRQFF. Here the CDR3 DNA reads TGTGCCAGCAACCTTGGGGGGGGAAGGCAGTTCTTC. The J gene is TRBJ2-1, the V gene TRBV25-1, with 7 bases aligning to TRBD2. Germline CDR1 MGHDK, CDR2 SYGVNS. V shed 7 bases and J 12 bases; nucleotides not matched to a gene: 9. This CDR3 region has 12 residues.

V usage is TRBV5-1 and J usage is TRBJ1-1; D unclear. This CDR3 is 13 amino acids long. V gave up 4 bases and J gave up 5 bases, with 12 bases separating them. Germline CDR1 reads SGHRS; CDR2 reads YFSETQ. The CDR3 coding sequence is TGCGCCAGCAGCAACGACCTGGGGACTGAAGCTTTCTTT. This gives the protein CASSNDLGTEAFF.

The chain has TRBV7-9 and TRBJ1-3; D might be TRBD1 (5 bases). The germline V gene has CDR1 SEHNR and CDR2 FQNEAQ (reference sequence). The V and J ends lost 1 base and 0 bases respectively, with 13 bases between them. This CDR3 has 17 amino acids. The CDR3 spells CASSLESGHLSGNTIYF. CDR3 in DNA: TGTGCCAGCAGCTTAGAATCCGGACATCTCTCTGGAAACACCATATATTTT.

The chain couples TRBV5-1 to TRBJ2-7; 9 bases agree with TRBD2. Per germline, CDR1 SGHRS and CDR2 YFSETQ. The ends lost 4 bases at V and 2 bases at J; junction bases unmatched: 7. The CDR3 loop spans 15 amino acids. CDR3 DNA sequence: TGCGCCAGCAGCACGGGCGCGGGAGGGCCCTACGAGCAGTACTTC. Amino acid sequence: CASSTGAGGPYEQYF.

This rearrangement joins TRBV2 to TRBJ2-5, with D unclear. The CDR3 is 13 amino acids. Trimming removed 6 bases from V and 6 bases from J, with 14 bases in between. Germline V lookup: CDR1 SNHLY, CDR2 FYNNEI. The chain's CDR3 is CASSPDTPKTQYF. For the CDR3, the DNA is TGTGCCAGCAGCCCGGATACTCCAAAGACCCAGTACTTC.

V gene TRBV28 combines with J gene TRBJ1-1; no clear D gene. This CDR3 is built from 13 residues. Per the germline V gene, CDR1 is MDHEN and CDR2 is SYDVKM. V lost 4 bases to trimming and J lost 1 base, with 7 bases between them. CDR3 loop: CASSWTRNTEAFF. The CDR3 region has the DNA TGTGCCAGCAGTTGGACCAGGAACACTGAAGCTTTCTTT.